Listed below are T cell receptor beta chains from one sample, sequenced in a study of T cells in Graves' hyperthyroidism and ophthalmopathy. TCRdb processed the multiplex PCR reads anew with MiXCR; each CDR3 protein has one entry. Here the sample spans hundreds of thousands of distinct CDR3 sequences, approximately 15% being singletons. What was sequenced was blood. The receptors originated from a woman aged 40-49 years with Graves' ophthalmopathy. Both conserved end residues are part of each CDR3. D genes are given only for firm matches. Size is stated for part of the rows, as once, few or many counts, or as a class when the clone is expanded.

d_gene,len,v_gene,abundance,j_gene,CDR3nt,CDR3aa
TRBD1,13,TRBV11-2,many,TRBJ1-2,TGTGCCAGCAGCCTGGAGGGGGCCGTGGGCTACACCTTC,CASSLEGAVGYTF
-,11,TRBV7-8,many,TRBJ2-4,TGTGCCAGCAGCTTCATAAACATTCAGTACTTC,CASSFINIQYF
-,14,TRBV19,few,TRBJ1-4,TGTGCCAGTAAGAAGGACAGACGTAATGAAAAACTGTTTTTT,CASKKDRRNEKLFF
TRBD2,15,TRBV27,many,TRBJ2-7,TGTGCCAGCGGCCTTAGCGGGAGAATCACCTCCGAGCAGTACTTC,CASGLSGRITSEQYF
-,16,TRBV7-9,-,TRBJ2-5,TGTGCCAGCAGCTTAATGGCGGGGCATTCGGCAGAGACCCAGTACTTC,CASSLMAGHSAETQYF
TRBD2,16,TRBV28,many,TRBJ2-7,TGTGCCAGCAGATCACTACTAGCGGGATACTCCTACGAGCAGTACTTC,CASRSLLAGYSYEQYF
TRBD2,14,TRBV18,many,TRBJ2-1,TGTGCCAGCTCACCCTCTAGCGGTCACAATGAGCAGTTCTTC,CASSPSSGHNEQFF
-,16,TRBV20-1,many,TRBJ1-4,TGCAGTGCTAGACCGCCCGTGGGGGGAGAGGCTGAAAAACTGTTTTTT,CSARPPVGGEAEKLFF
-,13,TRBV9,many,TRBJ2-7,TGTGCCAGCAGCTATATGCCCGGCCACGAGCAGTACTTC,CASSYMPGHEQYF
-,13,TRBV2,once,TRBJ1-5,TGTGCCAGCAGTGTCGGGGTTGTTCAGCCCCAGCATTTT,CASSVGVVQPQHF
-,15,TRBV20-1,-,TRBJ2-1,TGCAGTGCTAGTCAAGTTGGGACTTCCTACAATGAGCAGTTCTTC,CSASQVGTSYNEQFF
-,16,TRBV10-1,-,TRBJ1-5,TGCGCCAGAACTAAGGGGTGTTCTCCTAGCAATCAGCCCCAGCATTTT,CARTKGCSPSNQPQHF
TRBD1,13,TRBV30,many,TRBJ2-5,TGTGCCTGGAGTGGGGGACAGATAAAGACCCAGTACTTC,CAWSGGQIKTQYF
-,16,TRBV11-2,-,TRBJ2-7,TGTGCCAGCAGCTTATTGGCCAGAGGGGGTAACTACGAGCAGTACTTC,CASSLLARGGNYEQYF
TRBD2,18,TRBV18,few,TRBJ2-3,TGTGCCAGCTCACCACCTCTCCTAGCGGGGGACAGCACAGATACGCAGTATTTT,CASSPPLLAGDSTDTQYF
TRBD2,19,TRBV11-2,many,TRBJ2-5,TGTGCCAGCAGCACAGGGACGGGTTGGCTAGCGGGCCCCCAAGAGACCCAGTACTTC,CASSTGTGWLAGPQETQYF
TRBD1,16,TRBV3-1,-,TRBJ2-7,TGTGCCAGCAGCCAAGATCTTGGGGACAGCTCCTACGAGCAGTACTTC,CASSQDLGDSSYEQYF
-,14,TRBV29-1,many,TRBJ2-1,TGCAGCGTCGAGGGGACACCGGCGTACAATGAGCAGTTCTTC,CSVEGTPAYNEQFF
TRBD1,13,TRBV28,-,TRBJ1-1,TGTGCCAGCAGAGAAACAGGGGGCACTGAAGCTTTCTTT,CASRETGGTEAFF
-,14,TRBV6-1,few,TRBJ2-2,TGTGCCAGCAGTGAACATGATCGTACCGGGGAGCTGTTTTTT,CASSEHDRTGELFF
TRBD2,13,TRBV7-9,many,TRBJ2-7,TGTGCCAGCAGCTCGGTAGCGGGAGGCGAGCAGTACTTC,CASSSVAGGEQYF
-,15,TRBV2,many,TRBJ2-3,TGTGCCAGCAGTGAATGGGATGGGTCCACAGATACGCAGTATTTT,CASSEWDGSTDTQYF
TRBD1,15,TRBV11-2,many,TRBJ2-2,TGTGCCAGCAGCATCGGACAGGACAACACCGGGGAGCTGTTTTTT,CASSIGQDNTGELFF
-,15,TRBV19,many,TRBJ1-1,TGTGCCAGTTGCCCGAAAGGCACGTCAACAACTGAAGCTTTCTTT,CASCPKGTSTTEAFF
-,13,TRBV7-8,-,TRBJ2-4,TGTGCCAGCAGCTTTGGCCGGGTTAGCATTCAGTACTTC,CASSFGRVSIQYF
TRBD1,13,TRBV12-3/TRBV12-4,-,TRBJ2-2,TGTGCCAGCAGAGGGACAGCCACCGGGGAGCTGTTTTTT,CASRGTATGELFF
-,17,TRBV7-9,-,TRBJ2-2,TGTGCCAGCCCGGGGCACGGTCTGGGAACAGACACCGGGGAGCTGTTTTTT,CASPGHGLGTDTGELFF
TRBD2,11,TRBV20-1,many,TRBJ2-1,TGCAGTGCAGCGGGGGAGTATGAGCAGTTCTTC,CSAAGEYEQFF
TRBD2,14,TRBV4-1,-,TRBJ2-7,TGCGCCAGCAGCCAAGTGACTAGCGACGACGAGCAGTACTTC,CASSQVTSDDEQYF
-,16,TRBV5-1,-,TRBJ2-1,TGCGCCAGCAGCGGGCTAGCCGGAGGCGTACTCAATGAGCAGTTCTTC,CASSGLAGGVLNEQFF
-,13,TRBV7-9,few,TRBJ2-5,TGTGCCAGCAGCTTTTGGGGACAAGAGACCCAGTACTTC,CASSFWGQETQYF
-,15,TRBV20-1,few,TRBJ1-2,TGCAGTGCTTTTTCCACGGGGGGCGTGGGCTATGGCTACACCTTC,CSAFSTGGVGYGYTF
-,16,TRBV6-1,-,TRBJ1-6,TGTGCCAGCAGTGGGGCACATAGCTCCTATAATTCACCCCTCCACTTT,CASSGAHSSYNSPLHF
-,13,TRBV6-2/TRBV6-3,many,TRBJ2-7,TGTGCCAGCAGTTACGCCGGACGGAACGAGCAGTACTTC,CASSYAGRNEQYF
TRBD1,15,TRBV20-1,many,TRBJ2-3,TGCAGTGCCCCACAGGGGGCAGGAGGAACAGATACGCAGTATTTT,CSAPQGAGGTDTQYF
-,17,TRBV7-8,-,TRBJ2-1,TGTGCCAGCAGCTTAGGCGGTCTACAGGGTTATAGTCTTGAGCAGTTCTTC,CASSLGGLQGYSLEQFF
-,13,TRBV3-1,many,TRBJ1-3,TGTGCCAGCAGCCAGTACTCTGGAAACACCATATATTTT,CASSQYSGNTIYF
TRBD1,15,TRBV5-1,few,TRBJ1-2,TGCGCCAGCAGACAGCAGACAGGGGCCCGGGGCGGCTACACCTTC,CASRQQTGARGGYTF
TRBD1,16,TRBV29-1,-,TRBJ2-7,TGCAGCGTTGAAGGGGGGCCCGGGACAGGGGTCCACGAGCAGTACTTC,CSVEGGPGTGVHEQYF
TRBD1,16,TRBV28,many,TRBJ1-1,TGTGCCAGCAGTTTATCGGAGACAGGGGGCAACACTGAAGCTTTCTTT,CASSLSETGGNTEAFF
TRBD1,17,TRBV4-1,-,TRBJ2-6,TGCGCCAGCAGCCGGGGACAGGCGCTCTCTGGGGCCAACGTCCTGACTTTC,CASSRGQALSGANVLTF
TRBD1,12,TRBV6-1,few,TRBJ2-4,TGTGCCAGCAGGGGGGACAGTTGGATTCAGTACTTC,CASRGDSWIQYF
TRBD2,18,TRBV6-5,many,TRBJ2-1,TGTGCCAGCAGTTACTCACTAGCGGGAGCCCGAGGCTACAATGAGCAGTTCTTC,CASSYSLAGARGYNEQFF
-,16,TRBV7-9,-,TRBJ2-1,TGTGCCAGCAGCTTAACCGGGGATAGCTCCTACAATGAGCAGTTCTTC,CASSLTGDSSYNEQFF
-,14,TRBV6-1,many,TRBJ1-2,TGTGCCAGCAGTGAACGGCCAGCCAACTATGGCTACACCTTC,CASSERPANYGYTF
-,14,TRBV4-1,many,TRBJ2-7,TGCGCCACCGGATACCCAGGGCAGCTCTACGAGCAGTACTTC,CATGYPGQLYEQYF
-,16,TRBV28,many,TRBJ1-4,TGTGCCAGCAGTTTCGGGGAGGGACGGAGTAATGAAAAACTGTTTTTT,CASSFGEGRSNEKLFF
-,13,TRBV12-3/TRBV12-4,-,TRBJ2-2,TGTGCCAGCTTGAACAGGGACACCGGGGAGCTGTTTTTT,CASLNRDTGELFF
TRBD1,14,TRBV10-3,many,TRBJ2-1,TGTGCCATCAATACCGGGACAGGTGGGGATGAGCAGTTCTTC,CAINTGTGGDEQFF
-,15,TRBV18,few,TRBJ1-1,TGTGCCAGCTCATGGAGGGGCGAAATGAACACTGAAGCTTTCTTT,CASSWRGEMNTEAFF
TRBD1,16,TRBV19,-,TRBJ2-3,TGTGCCAGCAGAGCTTTCGGGACAGAGCTTGCGGATACGCAGTATTTT,CASRAFGTELADTQYF
-,17,TRBV3-1,many,TRBJ1-6,TGTGCCAGCAGCCAAGAGGCAATTAGTTCCTATAATTCACCCCTCCACTTT,CASSQEAISSYNSPLHF
-,16,TRBV5-5,few,TRBJ2-2,TGTGCCAGCAGCAAACCCTCTGCCGCGAACACCGGGGAGCTGTTTTTT,CASSKPSAANTGELFF
-,14,TRBV7-2,many,TRBJ2-5,TGTGCCAGCAGCTTCGAGGTGGGGCAGGCGACCCAGTACTTC,CASSFEVGQATQYF
-,14,TRBV6-1,few,TRBJ2-2,TGTGCCAGCAGGGGGGGACAGTTGGCCGGGGAGCTGTTTTTT,CASRGGQLAGELFF